This TCR beta chain was identified in a study of blood T cell repertoires in COVID-19. Study as a whole: Collection of acute and convalescent COVID-19 samples took place in the United States, Italy and Spain. PBMCs, B-cell-depleted T cells, or T cells provided the cDNA or gDNA that made up the material.

Per the study methods: It was from reference gene primer amplification that nucleated cell counts were estimated. Profiling relied on immunoSEQ multiplex PCR, and the TCRdb table lists in-frame clones only, not all of them. V and J calls and clone size are as listed in that table; D and trimming were resolved from the DNA. Of roughly 140,000 clones detected, around 84% appear once; the ten largest clones hold more than 8.5%. The germline V gene encodes CDR1 SGHNT and CDR2 YENEEA. V was pared by 2 bases and J by 15 bases, with 14 bases between. The CDR3 consists of 12 residues. This chain links TRBV11-3 with TRBJ2-1; D is perhaps TRBD2 (6 bases). The sample consisted of peripheral blood. The clonotype was recovered from a man aged 60 to 75 with active or convalescent COVID-19. In nucleotides, the CDR3 is TGTGCCAGCAGCTTACCCCCACTAGCAGTGTTCTTC. Its translation: CASSLPPLAVFF.